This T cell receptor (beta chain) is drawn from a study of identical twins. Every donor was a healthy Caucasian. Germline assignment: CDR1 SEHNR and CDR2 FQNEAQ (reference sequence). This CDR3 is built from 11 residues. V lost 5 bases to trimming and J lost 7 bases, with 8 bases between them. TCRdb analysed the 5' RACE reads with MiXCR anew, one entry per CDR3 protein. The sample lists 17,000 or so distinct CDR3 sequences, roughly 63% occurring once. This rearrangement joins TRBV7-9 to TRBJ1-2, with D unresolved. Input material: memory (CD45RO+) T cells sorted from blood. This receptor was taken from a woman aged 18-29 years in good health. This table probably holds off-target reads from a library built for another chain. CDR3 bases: TGTGCCAGCAGCCGACTGACTGGCTACACCTTC. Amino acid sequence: CASSRLTGYTF.